Listed here are 2 T cell receptor beta chains from one sample, sequenced in a study of T cell responses to AZD1222 COVID-19 vaccine. The table came from immunoSEQ multiplex PCR; TCRdb's copy has only in-frame clones and leaves some out. The table includes approximately 99,000 clones, around 83% detected once. Source: peripheral blood, taken on day 0 of AZD1222 vaccination. These TCRs come from an adult in good health.

V and J are TRBV7-9 and TRBJ1-5; D gene ambiguous. Germline-derived CDR1 and CDR2 are SEHNR and FQNEAQ (reference sequence). This CDR3 region has 15 residues. V gave up 1 base and J gave up 1 base, with 8 bases separating them. CDR3 DNA: TGTGCCAGCAGCTTAGACGGCCGCAGCAATCAGCCCCAGCATTTT. As protein: CASSLDGRSNQPQHF.

The chain uses TRBV20-1 and TRBJ1-5; the D is unclear. This CDR3 contains 13 residues. CDR1 and CDR2 (germline): DFQATT, SNEGSKA (reference sequence). V was cut by 3 bases and J by 0 bases, with 6 bases left in between. The CDR3 here is CSASEDSNQPQHF. The CDR3 nucleotides are TGCAGTGCTAGTGAGGATAGCAATCAGCCCCAGCATTTT.